The clone carrying this TCR beta chain was picked up a small number of times. The antigen remains undetermined. The entirety of the isolated RNA underwent reverse transcription, so expressed TCRB transcripts were sequenced. Sequenced by immunoSEQ multiplex PCR; TCRdb stores in-frame clones only, minus some. The sample contains roughly 330,000 clones, 11% of which appear only once. The single heparinised draw taken from each donor contained about 110 mL of blood on average. The entry originates in a study of beta chain features in type 1 diabetes. General study points: For Type 1 diabetes patients, all four CD4+ subsets carried TCRB CDR3s that were moderately but significantly shorter. PCR might pick shorter templates more often, in the same way for patients and controls. In the patient group, naive, central memory and Treg TCRB repertoires seemed more alike than in the healthy donor group.

The TCR was taken from a woman aged 30 to 39 in good health. What was sequenced was naive CD4+ T cells from blood.

CDR3 in DNA: TGTGCCAGCGCTACGGGGTACAATGAGCAGTTCTTC. Encoded protein: CASATGYNEQFF. This sequence joins TRBV27 and TRBJ2-1; tentatively, D is TRBD2 (5 bases). Per the germline V gene, CDR1 is MNHEY and CDR2 is SMNVEV (reference sequence). The V end lost 8 bases, the J end lost 4 bases, and 9 bases lay between the germline ends. The CDR3 covers 12 residues.